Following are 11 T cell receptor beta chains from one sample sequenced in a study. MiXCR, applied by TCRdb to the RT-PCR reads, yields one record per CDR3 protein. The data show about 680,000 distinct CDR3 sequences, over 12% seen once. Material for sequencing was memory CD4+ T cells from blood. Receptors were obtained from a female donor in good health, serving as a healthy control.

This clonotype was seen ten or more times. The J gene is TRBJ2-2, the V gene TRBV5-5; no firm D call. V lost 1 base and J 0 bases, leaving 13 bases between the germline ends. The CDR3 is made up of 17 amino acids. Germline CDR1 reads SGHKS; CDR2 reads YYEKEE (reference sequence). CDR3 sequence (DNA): TGTGCCAGCAGCTTGTTCGGCAGGCTCGCGAACACCGGGGAGCTGTTTTTT. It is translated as CASSLFGRLANTGELFF.

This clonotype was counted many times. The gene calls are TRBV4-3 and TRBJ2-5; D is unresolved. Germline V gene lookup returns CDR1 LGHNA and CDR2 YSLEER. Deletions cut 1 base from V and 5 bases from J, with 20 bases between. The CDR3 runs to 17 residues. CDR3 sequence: CASSQGVGFPGTETQYF. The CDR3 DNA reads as TGCGCCAGCAGCCAAGGGGTGGGGTTCCCCGGTACGGAGACCCAGTACTTC.

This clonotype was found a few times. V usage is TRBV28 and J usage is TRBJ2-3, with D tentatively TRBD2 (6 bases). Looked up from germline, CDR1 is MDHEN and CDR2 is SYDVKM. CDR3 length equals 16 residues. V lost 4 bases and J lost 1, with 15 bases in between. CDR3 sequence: CASSSPFGSGTDTQYF. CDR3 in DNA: TGTGCCAGCAGTTCGCCCTTCGGGAGTGGCACAGATACGCAGTATTTT.

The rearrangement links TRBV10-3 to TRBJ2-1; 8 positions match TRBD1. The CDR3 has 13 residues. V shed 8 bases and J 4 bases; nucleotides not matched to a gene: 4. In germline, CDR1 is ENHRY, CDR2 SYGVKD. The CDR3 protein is CAISRDRYNEQFF. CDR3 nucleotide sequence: TGTGCCATCTCCCGGGACAGGTACAATGAGCAGTTCTTC.

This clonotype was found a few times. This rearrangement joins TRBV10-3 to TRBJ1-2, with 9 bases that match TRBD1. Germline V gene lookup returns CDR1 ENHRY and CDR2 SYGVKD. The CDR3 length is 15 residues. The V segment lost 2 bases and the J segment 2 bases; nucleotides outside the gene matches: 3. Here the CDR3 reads CAISEGGTGNYGYTF. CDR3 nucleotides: TGTGCCATCAGTGAGGGGGGGACAGGGAACTATGGCTACACCTTC.

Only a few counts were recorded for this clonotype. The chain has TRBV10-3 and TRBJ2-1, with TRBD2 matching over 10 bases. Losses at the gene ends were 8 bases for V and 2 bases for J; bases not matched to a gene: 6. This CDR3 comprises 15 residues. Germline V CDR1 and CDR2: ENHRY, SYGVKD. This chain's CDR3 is CAIQISGGTYNEQFF. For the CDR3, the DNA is TGTGCCATCCAAATTAGCGGGGGGACCTACAATGAGCAGTTCTTC.

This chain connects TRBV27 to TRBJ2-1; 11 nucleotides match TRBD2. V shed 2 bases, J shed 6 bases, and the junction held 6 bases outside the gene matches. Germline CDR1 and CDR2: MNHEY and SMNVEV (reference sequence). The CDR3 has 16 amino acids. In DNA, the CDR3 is TGTGCCAGCAGTTTAATGGGGACTAGCGGAGGCAATGAGCAGTTCTTC. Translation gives CASSLMGTSGGNEQFF.

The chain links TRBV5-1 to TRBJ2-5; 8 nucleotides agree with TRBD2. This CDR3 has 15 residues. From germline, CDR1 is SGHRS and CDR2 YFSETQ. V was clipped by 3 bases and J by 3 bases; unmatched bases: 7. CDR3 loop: CASSWSSGNKETQYF. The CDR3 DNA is TGCGCCAGCAGCTGGAGTAGCGGGAATAAAGAGACCCAGTACTTC.

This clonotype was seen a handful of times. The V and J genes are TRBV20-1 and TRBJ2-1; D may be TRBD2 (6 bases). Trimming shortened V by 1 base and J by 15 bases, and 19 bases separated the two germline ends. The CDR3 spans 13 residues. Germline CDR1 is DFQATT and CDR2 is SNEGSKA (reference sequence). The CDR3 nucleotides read TGCAGTGCTAGAGCCGCTACGGAGGGGTCGGGGTTCTTC. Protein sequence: CSARAATEGSGFF.

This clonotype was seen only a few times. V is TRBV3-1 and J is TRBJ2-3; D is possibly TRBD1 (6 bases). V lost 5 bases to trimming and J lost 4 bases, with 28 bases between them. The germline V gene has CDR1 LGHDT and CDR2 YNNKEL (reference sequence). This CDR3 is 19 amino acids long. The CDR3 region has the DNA TGTGCCAGCAGCTCCCCCCCATCAGGGGCCTCATGGGGCGCAGATACGCAGTATTTT. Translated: CASSSPPSGASWGADTQYF.

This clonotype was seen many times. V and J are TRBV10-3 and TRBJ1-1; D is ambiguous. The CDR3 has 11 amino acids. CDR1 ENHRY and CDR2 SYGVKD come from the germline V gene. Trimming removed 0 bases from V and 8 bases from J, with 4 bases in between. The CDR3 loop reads CAISESREAFF. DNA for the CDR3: TGTGCCATCAGTGAGTCGCGGGAAGCTTTCTTT.